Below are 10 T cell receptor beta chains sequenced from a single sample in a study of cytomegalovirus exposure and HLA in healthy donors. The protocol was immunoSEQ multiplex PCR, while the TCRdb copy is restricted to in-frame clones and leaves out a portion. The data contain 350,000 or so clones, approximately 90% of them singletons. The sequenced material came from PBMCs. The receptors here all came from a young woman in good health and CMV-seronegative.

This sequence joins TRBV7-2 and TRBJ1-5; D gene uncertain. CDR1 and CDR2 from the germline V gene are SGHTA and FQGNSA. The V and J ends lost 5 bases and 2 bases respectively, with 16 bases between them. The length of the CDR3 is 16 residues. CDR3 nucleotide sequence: TGTGCCAGCAGCCCCGACTTTGGATCTGGCAATCAGCCCCAGCATTTT. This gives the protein CASSPDFGSGNQPQHF.

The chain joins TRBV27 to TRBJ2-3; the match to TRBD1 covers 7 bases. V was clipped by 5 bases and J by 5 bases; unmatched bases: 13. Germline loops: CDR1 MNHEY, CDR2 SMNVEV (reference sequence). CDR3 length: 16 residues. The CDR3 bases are TGTGCCAGCAGTCCCAAGACAGGGATCTTCGGAGATACGCAGTATTTT. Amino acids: CASSPKTGIFGDTQYF.

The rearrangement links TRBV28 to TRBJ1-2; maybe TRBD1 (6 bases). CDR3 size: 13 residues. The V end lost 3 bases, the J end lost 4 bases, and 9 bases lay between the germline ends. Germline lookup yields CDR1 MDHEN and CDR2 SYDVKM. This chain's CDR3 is CASSLGAVYGYTF. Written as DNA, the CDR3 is TGTGCCAGCAGTTTGGGGGCCGTCTATGGCTACACCTTC.

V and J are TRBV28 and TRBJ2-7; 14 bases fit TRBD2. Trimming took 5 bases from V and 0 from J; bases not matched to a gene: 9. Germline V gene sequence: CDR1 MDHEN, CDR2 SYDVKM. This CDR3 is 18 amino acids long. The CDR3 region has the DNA TGTGCCAGCAGTCTAAGGACTAGCGGGAGGCCCCACTCCTACGAGCAGTACTTC. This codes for CASSLRTSGRPHSYEQYF.

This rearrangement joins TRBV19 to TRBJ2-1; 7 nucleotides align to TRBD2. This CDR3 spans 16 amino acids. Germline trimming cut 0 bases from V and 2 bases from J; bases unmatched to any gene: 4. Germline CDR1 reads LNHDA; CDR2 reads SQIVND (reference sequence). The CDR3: CASSIDGGGAYNEQFF. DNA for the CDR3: TGTGCCAGTAGTATAGATGGGGGGGGAGCCTACAATGAGCAGTTCTTC.

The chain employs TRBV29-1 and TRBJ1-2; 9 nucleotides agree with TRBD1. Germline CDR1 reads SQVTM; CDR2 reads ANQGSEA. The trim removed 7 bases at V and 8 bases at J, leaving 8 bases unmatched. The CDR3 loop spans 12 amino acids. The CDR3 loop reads CSAGQGRSGYTF. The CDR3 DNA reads TGCAGCGCCGGACAGGGGAGGTCGGGCTACACCTTC.

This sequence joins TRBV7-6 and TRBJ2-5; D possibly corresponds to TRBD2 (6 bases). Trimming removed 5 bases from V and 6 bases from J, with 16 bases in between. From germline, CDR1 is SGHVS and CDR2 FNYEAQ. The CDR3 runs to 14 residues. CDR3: CASSLGGPEQTQYF. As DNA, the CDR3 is TGTGCCAGCAGCCTTGGAGGGCCGGAACAGACCCAGTACTTC.

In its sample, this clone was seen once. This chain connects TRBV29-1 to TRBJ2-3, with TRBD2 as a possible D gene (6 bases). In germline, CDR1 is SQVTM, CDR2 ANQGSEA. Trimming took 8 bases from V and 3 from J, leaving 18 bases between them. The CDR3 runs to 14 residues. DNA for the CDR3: TGCAGCCACCGGGACTTGGGGAGAACAGATACGCAGTATTTT. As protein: CSHRDLGRTDTQYF.

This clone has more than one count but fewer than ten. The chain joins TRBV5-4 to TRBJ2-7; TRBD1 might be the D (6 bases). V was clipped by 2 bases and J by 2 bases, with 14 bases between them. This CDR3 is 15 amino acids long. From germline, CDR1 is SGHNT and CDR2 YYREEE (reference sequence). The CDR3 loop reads CASSFDRTATYEQYF. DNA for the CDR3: TGTGCCAGCAGCTTTGACCGGACAGCGACCTACGAGCAGTACTTC.

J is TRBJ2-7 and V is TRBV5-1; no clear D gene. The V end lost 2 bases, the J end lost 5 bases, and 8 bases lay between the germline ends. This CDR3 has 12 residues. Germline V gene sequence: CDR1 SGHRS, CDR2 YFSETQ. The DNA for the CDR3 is TGCGCCAGCAGCTTCCTAGAAGACGAGCAGTACTTC. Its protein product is CASSFLEDEQYF.